These T cell receptor beta chains were read from a single sample in a study of blood T cell repertoires in COVID-19. Sequencing was performed with immunoSEQ multiplex PCR; in TCRdb, only in-frame clones are kept and a portion is missing. The sample has about 180,000 clones, 70% to 90% seen once. Sequences were obtained from peripheral blood. All receptors come from a human donor with active or convalescent COVID-19. The donor label of this sample is uncertain. The CDR3 runs from the conserved cysteine through the conserved F or W. D genes are given only for firm matches. The size field is filled for only some rows; it gives once, few, many or a size class.

TGTGCCAGTGGCCGGGAAGATCAGCCCCAGCATTTT	CASGREDQPQHF	.	.	TRBJ1-5	TRBV6-6
TGCGCCAGCAGTAAATCCCCTAGTGACGAGCAGTACTTC	CASSKSPSDEQYF	.	.	TRBJ2-7	TRBV5-1
TGTGCCAGTAGTATTGCGGGACAGGGTACCTACGAGCAGTACTTC	CASSIAGQGTYEQYF	.	TRBD1	TRBJ2-7	TRBV19
TGCGCCAGCAGATCCGGGACAGGGGGCCTCGAGACCCAGTACTTC	CASRSGTGGLETQYF	.	TRBD1	TRBJ2-5	TRBV5-1
TGTGCCAGCAGTCTTTCTAGCGGTTCCTACGAGCAGTACTTC	CASSLSSGSYEQYF	.	TRBD2	TRBJ2-7	TRBV28
TGTGCCAGCTCACCACTACAGGTCTCCTACGAGCAGTACTTC	CASSPLQVSYEQYF	.	.	TRBJ2-7	TRBV18
TGTGCCACCAGTGACCCCGGGACAGGGGGCAGAGGCAAATACTTC	CATSDPGTGGRGKYF	few	TRBD1	TRBJ2-7	TRBV24-1
TGTGCCAGCAGCTTAGGCGGGGTCTACAATGAGCAGTTCTTC	CASSLGGVYNEQFF	.	.	TRBJ2-1	TRBV7-2
TGTGCCAGCAGCCAGGGGGGACAGCGAGAGACCCAGTACTTC	CASSQGGQRETQYF	.	.	TRBJ2-5	TRBV9
TGTGCCACCAGTTCGGGGAACGGCCTAGCTTATCCCAATGAGCAGTTCTTC	CATSSGNGLAYPNEQFF	.	.	TRBJ2-1	TRBV15
TGTGCCAGCTCGCACGGGACTAGCGGGTGGAATGAGCAGTTCTTC	CASSHGTSGWNEQFF	few	TRBD2	TRBJ2-1	TRBV18
TGTGCCAGTAGTATTAAGGGAACGACTTTCAGCGGGAGTTTCTATGAGCAGTTCTTC	CASSIKGTTFSGSFYEQFF	.	TRBD2	TRBJ2-1	TRBV19
TGCGCCAGCAGACCACCAGGGGTAGTGGCGGGAGCTCGGTTTAACGAGCAGTACTTC	CASRPPGVVAGARFNEQYF	.	.	TRBJ2-7	TRBV5-1
TGTGCCAGCCGCGCGGGGGAAGAGACCCAGTACTTC	CASRAGEETQYF	.	TRBD2	TRBJ2-5	TRBV7-8
TGTGCCAGCAGTTCCGGGACTAGCGGGGGGTTCTACGAGCAGTACTTC	CASSSGTSGGFYEQYF	.	TRBD2	TRBJ2-7	TRBV6-5